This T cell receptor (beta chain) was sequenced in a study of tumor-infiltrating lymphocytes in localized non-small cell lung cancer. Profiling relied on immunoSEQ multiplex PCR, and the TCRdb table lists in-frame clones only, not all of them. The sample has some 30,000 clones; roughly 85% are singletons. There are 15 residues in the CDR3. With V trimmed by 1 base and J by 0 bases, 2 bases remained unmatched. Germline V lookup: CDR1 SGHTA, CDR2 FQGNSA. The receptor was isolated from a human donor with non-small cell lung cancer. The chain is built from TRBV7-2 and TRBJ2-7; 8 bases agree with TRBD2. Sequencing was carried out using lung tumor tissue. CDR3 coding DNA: TGTGCCAGCAGCTTAGGGCGGGGGGCCTCCTACGAGCAGTACTTC. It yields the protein CASSLGRGASYEQYF.